This T cell receptor beta chain was sequenced in a study of cytomegalovirus exposure and HLA in healthy donors. The V gene's germline CDR1 is LNHDA and CDR2 SQIVND (reference sequence). The CDR3 has 13 amino acids. The V end was cut by 1 base, the J end by 4 bases, with 7 bases between. This clone was counted once. The antigen is undetermined. Study conclusions and caveats: Among TCR beta chains, those listed as cytomegalovirus-associated numbered around 180. With later analysis, a missense DCLRE1C variant became linked to TCR beta V- and J-gene trimming.

Primers: 60 Vbeta forward and 13 Jbeta reverse. The protocol was immunoSEQ multiplex PCR, while the TCRdb copy is restricted to in-frame clones and leaves out a portion. The table has around 110,000 clones, 82% seen once. This receptor was obtained from a man aged 50-59 years in good health and CMV-seronegative. The sequencing sample was made of PBMCs. This sequence joins TRBV19 and TRBJ1-2; D is uncertain. The CDR3 loop is CASSIGGSYGYTF. The CDR3 nucleotides are TGTGCCAGTAGTATAGGAGGGAGCTATGGCTACACCTTC.